This passage covers 8 T cell receptor beta chains from one sample sequenced in a study of blood T cell repertoires in COVID-19. The data were produced by immunoSEQ multiplex PCR, yet TCRdb's version contains in-frame clones alone and is incomplete. The table shows roughly 250,000 clones, with about 90% occurring only once. Sequencing input: PBMCs or T cells enriched from blood (not recorded which). The source of these receptors is a woman in her late teens or twenties who had recovered from COVID-19.

The V gene is TRBV5-6, the J gene TRBJ1-2; a weak D match, TRBD1 (6 bases). V gave up 4 bases and J gave up 4 bases, with 26 bases separating them. The CDR3 length is 18 residues. Germline V gene lookup returns CDR1 SGHDT and CDR2 YYEEEE. The CDR3 region has the DNA TGTGCCAGCAGCGTATACCGGGACACATCGTGGTTGAGCTATGGCTACACCTTC. Protein sequence: CASSVYRDTSWLSYGYTF.

J is TRBJ2-7 and V is TRBV7-2; D perhaps matches TRBD1 (6 bases). This CDR3 contains 15 residues. Germline lookup yields CDR1 SGHTA and CDR2 FQGNSA. The V end was cut by 4 bases, the J end by 3 bases, with 16 bases between. For the CDR3, the DNA is TGTGCCAGCAGCTCGCCGGGACACCGAAACTACGAGCAGTACTTC. This codes for CASSSPGHRNYEQYF.

The rearrangement links TRBV5-1 to TRBJ1-1; TRBD1 matches 7 bases. The CDR3 runs 15 residues. V was clipped by 4 bases and J by 0 bases; unmatched bases: 6. CDR1 SGHRS and CDR2 YFSETQ come from the germline V gene. Here the CDR3 DNA reads TGCGCCAGCAGCCCGGGACAGTTAATGAACACTGAAGCTTTCTTT. Its protein is CASSPGQLMNTEAFF.

This chain connects TRBV27 to TRBJ2-1, with TRBD2 matching over 14 bases. This CDR3 has 17 residues. V lost 6 bases to trimming and J lost 2 bases; unmatched junction nucleotides: 6. Germline CDR1 is MNHEY and CDR2 is SMNVEV (reference sequence). The CDR3 region has the DNA TGTGCCAGCAGGGCGACTAGCGGGGGGGCCCCCTACAATGAGCAGTTCTTC. It is translated as CASRATSGGAPYNEQFF.

This rearrangement joins TRBV19 to TRBJ2-1; TRBD2 is a possible D gene (6 bases). V dropped 5 bases and J dropped 6 bases, with 8 bases sitting between them. Germline V CDR1 and CDR2: LNHDA, SQIVND (reference sequence). CDR3 length equals 12 residues. The CDR3 region has the DNA TGTGCCAGTAGTCAGACTAGCAATGAGCAGTTCTTC. Its protein is CASSQTSNEQFF.

The chain combines TRBV7-6 with TRBJ2-3; a possible D gene is TRBD2 (7 bases). The length of the CDR3 is 16 residues. Trimming took off 5 bases at V and 3 bases at J, with 18 bases between the two ends. Germline CDR1 and CDR2: SGHVS and FNYEAQ. The CDR3 spells CASSPVPRGRTDTQYF. The CDR3, as DNA: TGTGCCAGCAGCCCCGTCCCGCGGGGGCGAACAGATACGCAGTATTTT.

V usage is TRBV3-1 (or the pseudogene TRBV3-2) and J usage is TRBJ1-5; TRBD1 is a possible D gene (5 bases). Germline CDR1 and CDR2: LGHDT and YNNKEL (reference sequence). This CDR3 has 14 amino acids. Trimming took off 5 bases at V and 5 bases at J, with 13 bases between the two ends. In DNA, the CDR3 is TGTGCCAGCAGCACTTCGACAGTCCATCAGCCCCAGCATTTT. Protein product: CASSTSTVHQPQHF.

This rearrangement joins TRBV19 to TRBJ1-5; D not resolved. The germline V and J ends were trimmed by 5 bases and 1 base, with 18 bases remaining between them. Germline lookup yields CDR1 LNHDA and CDR2 SQIVND (reference sequence). The CDR3 sequence is 17 residues long. CDR3 nucleotides: TGTGCCAGTAGTCGTCGACTCCCGGGAGGAAGCAATCAGCCCCAGCATTTT. This gives the protein CASSRRLPGGSNQPQHF.